These T cell receptor beta chains were read from a single sample in a study of cytomegalovirus exposure and HLA in healthy donors. Assay used: immunoSEQ multiplex PCR; TCRdb lists only in-frame clones, some missing. The sample lists 100,000 to 150,000 clones; about three quarters were seen once. Sequenced input: PBMCs. The origin of the receptors is a human donor in good health. Both conserved end residues are trimmed from each CDR3. Rows give clone size only sometimes, using once, few, many, or a class for an expanded clone.

V	J	length	size	CDR3
TRBV13	TRBJ2-5	12	few	ASSSLAGQETQY
TRBV7-2	TRBJ2-1	15	NA	ASSFDRVWVGANEQF
TRBV27	TRBJ1-2	11	NA	ASRDRVTYGYT
TRBV27	TRBJ2-7	13	NA	ASSSRGQGGNEQY
TRBV30	TRBJ2-3	11	NA	AWSVLVADTQY
TRBV19	TRBJ2-2	14	NA	ASSIGGLSNTGELF
TRBV7-8	TRBJ1-2	13	NA	ASSLAAGYRHGYT
TRBV28	TRBJ1-2	10	NA	ASSSPGPGYT
TRBV19	TRBJ2-1	17	few	ASRSSGGVGGVRQNEQF
TRBV11-1	TRBJ2-5	11	NA	ASSLDPSGTQY
TRBV7-9	TRBJ2-7	11	NA	ASSTSGLYEQY
TRBV7-2	TRBJ1-1	14	few	ASSLGKGAKWTEAF
TRBV6-5	TRBJ1-2	14	few	ASSYSRTGGSYGYT
TRBV30	TRBJ2-3	14	NA	AWSPGLAGVGDTQY
TRBV7-2	TRBJ2-7	11	NA	ASSSTRGGEQY
TRBV7-8	TRBJ1-2	14	once	ASSVTPGQGAYGYT
TRBV19	TRBJ2-1	10	NA	ASSIDRDEQF
TRBV6-5	TRBJ1-2	12	NA	ASSYSFGGYGYT
TRBV2	TRBJ1-3	11	NA	ASSPRPGNTIY
TRBV28	TRBJ1-2	10	NA	ASSAGQRGYT
TRBV25-1	TRBJ1-1	13	few	ASSETGNVNTEAF
TRBV7-2	TRBJ1-6	14	NA	ASGSPPGTSYSPLH
TRBV7-9	TRBJ2-1	12	few	SSSLGLNYNEQF
TRBV4-2	NA	13	NA	ASSPYGTSLYEQY
TRBV11-3	TRBJ2-7	12	NA	ASSLAGAGYEQY
TRBV5-1	TRBJ1-3	13	few	ASSPAAASGNTIY
TRBV5-4	TRBJ1-2	15	NA	ASSLGGQGALLYGYT
TRBV27	TRBJ2-1	12	once	ASSYRDRDNEQF
TRBV1	TRBJ2-3	13	few	TSISRGGRADTQY
TRBV6-5	TRBJ2-7	13	NA	ASSVSGTGAGEQY
TRBV5-1	TRBJ1-3	13	NA	ASSLGGGAGNTIY
TRBV19	TRBJ2-1	12	NA	ASSKRSVYNEQF
TRBV2	TRBJ2-5	14	NA	ASKKPREGGSETQY
TRBV5-4	TRBJ1-2	11	NA	ASSFWDRYGYT
TRBV28	TRBJ2-4	12	NA	ASSFRDRKNIQY
TRBV9	TRBJ2-3	14	NA	ASSVSTGALGDTQY
TRBV7-9	TRBJ2-1	11	NA	ASSSGGYNEQF
TRBV6-1	TRBJ2-2	14	NA	ASSERLAGITGELF
TRBV6-5	TRBJ1-2	12	few	ASLTHRGLLGYT